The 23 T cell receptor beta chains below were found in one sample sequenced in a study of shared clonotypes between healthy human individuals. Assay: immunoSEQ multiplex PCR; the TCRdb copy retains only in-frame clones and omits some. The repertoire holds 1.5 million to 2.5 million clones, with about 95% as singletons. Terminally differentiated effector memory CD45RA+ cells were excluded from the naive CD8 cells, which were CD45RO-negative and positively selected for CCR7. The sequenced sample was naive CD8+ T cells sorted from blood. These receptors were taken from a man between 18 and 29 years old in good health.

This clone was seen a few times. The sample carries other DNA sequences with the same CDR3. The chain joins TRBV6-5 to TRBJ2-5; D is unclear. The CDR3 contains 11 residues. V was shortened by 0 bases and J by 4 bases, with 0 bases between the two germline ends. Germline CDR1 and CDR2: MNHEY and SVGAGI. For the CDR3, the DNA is TGTGCCAGCAGTTACTCAGAGACCCAGTACTTC. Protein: CASSYSETQYF.

The CDR3 bases are TGTGCCAGCAGACAGGGGGAGGTACTAGGCTACACCTTC. Encoded protein: CASRQGEVLGYTF. The chain couples TRBV6-5 to TRBJ1-2; TRBD1 agrees at 8 bases. The germline gives CDR1 MNHEY, CDR2 SVGAGI. The CDR3 has 13 residues. J was trimmed by 8 bases and V by 6 bases; bases with no gene match: 8.

The CDR3 protein is CASSEDRDEQYF. As DNA, the CDR3 is TGTGCCAGCAGTGAAGACAGAGACGAGCAGTACTTC. The V call is TRBV2, the J call TRBJ2-5; D ambiguous. The DNA end is more similar to TRBJ2-7, so the J call may be wrong. Germline V gene sequence: CDR1 SNHLY, CDR2 FYNNEI. This CDR3 has 12 residues.

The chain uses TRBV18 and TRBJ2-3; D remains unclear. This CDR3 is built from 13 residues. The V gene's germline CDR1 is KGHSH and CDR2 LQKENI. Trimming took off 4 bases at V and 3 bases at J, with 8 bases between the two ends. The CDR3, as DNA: TGTGCCAGCTCACTGGGGTTTACAGATACGCAGTATTTT. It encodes CASSLGFTDTQYF.

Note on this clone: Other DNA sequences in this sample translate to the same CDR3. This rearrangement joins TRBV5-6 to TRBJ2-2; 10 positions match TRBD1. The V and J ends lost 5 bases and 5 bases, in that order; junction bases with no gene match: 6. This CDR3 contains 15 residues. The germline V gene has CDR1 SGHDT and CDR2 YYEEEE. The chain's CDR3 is CASSWGTGDTGELFF. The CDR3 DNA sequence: TGTGCCAGCAGTTGGGGGACAGGGGATACCGGGGAGCTGTTTTTT.

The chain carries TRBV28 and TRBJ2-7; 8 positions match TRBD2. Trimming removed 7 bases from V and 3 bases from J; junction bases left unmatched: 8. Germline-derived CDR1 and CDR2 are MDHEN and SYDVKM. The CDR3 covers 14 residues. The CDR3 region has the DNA TGTGCCAGCACGGGGCCGGCGGGGGGCTACGAGCAGTACTTC. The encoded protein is CASTGPAGGYEQYF. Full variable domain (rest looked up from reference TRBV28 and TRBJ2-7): DVKVTQSSRYLVKRTGEKVFLECVQDMDHENMFWYRQDPGLGLRLIYFSYDVKMKEKGDIPEGYSVSREKKERFSLILESASTNQTSMYLCASTGPAGGYEQYFGPGTRLTVT.

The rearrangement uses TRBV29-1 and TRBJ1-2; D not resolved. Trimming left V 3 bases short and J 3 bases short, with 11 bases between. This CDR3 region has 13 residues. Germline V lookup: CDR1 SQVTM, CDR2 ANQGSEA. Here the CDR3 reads CSVERVSDYGYTF. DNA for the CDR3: TGCAGCGTTGAGAGGGTTTCGGACTATGGCTACACCTTC.

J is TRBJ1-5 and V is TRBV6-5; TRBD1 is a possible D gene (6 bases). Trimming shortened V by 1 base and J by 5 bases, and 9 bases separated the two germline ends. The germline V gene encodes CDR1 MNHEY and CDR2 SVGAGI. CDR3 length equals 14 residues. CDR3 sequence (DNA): TGTGCCAGCAGTTACTTGACAGGCGATCAGCCCCAGCATTTT. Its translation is CASSYLTGDQPQHF.

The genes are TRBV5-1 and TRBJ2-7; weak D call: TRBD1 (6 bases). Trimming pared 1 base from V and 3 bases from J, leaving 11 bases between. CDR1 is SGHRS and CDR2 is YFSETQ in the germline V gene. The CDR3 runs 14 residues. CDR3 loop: CASSLMQGLYEQYF. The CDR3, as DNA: TGCGCCAGCAGCTTGATGCAGGGGCTCTACGAGCAGTACTTC.

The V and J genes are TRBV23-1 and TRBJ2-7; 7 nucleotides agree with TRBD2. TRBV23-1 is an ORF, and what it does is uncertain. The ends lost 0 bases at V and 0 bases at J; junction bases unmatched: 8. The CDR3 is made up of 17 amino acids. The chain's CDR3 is CASSQSKRREGSYEQYF. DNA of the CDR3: TGCGCCAGCAGTCAATCTAAGAGGAGGGAGGGCTCCTACGAGCAGTACTTC.

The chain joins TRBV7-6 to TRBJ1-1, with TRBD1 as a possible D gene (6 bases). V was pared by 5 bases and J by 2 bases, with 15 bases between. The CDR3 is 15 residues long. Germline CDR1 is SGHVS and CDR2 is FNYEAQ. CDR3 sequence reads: CASSPTPGANTEAFF. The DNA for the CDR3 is TGTGCCAGCAGCCCAACCCCGGGGGCCAACACTGAAGCTTTCTTT.

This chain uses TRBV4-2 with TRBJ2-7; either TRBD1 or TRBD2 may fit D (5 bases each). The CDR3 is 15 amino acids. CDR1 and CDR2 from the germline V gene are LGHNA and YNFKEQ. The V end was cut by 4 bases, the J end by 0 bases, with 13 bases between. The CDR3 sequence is CASSLRDLSSYEQYF. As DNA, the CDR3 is TGTGCCAGCAGCCTACGGGACCTGAGCTCCTACGAGCAGTACTTC.

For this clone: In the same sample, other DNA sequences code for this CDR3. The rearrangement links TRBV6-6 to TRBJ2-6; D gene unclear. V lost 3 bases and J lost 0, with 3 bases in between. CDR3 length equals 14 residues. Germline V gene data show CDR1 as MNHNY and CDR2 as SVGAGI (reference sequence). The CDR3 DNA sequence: TGTGCCAGCAGTTATTCCTCTGGGGCCAACGTCCTGACTTTC. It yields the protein CASSYSSGANVLTF.

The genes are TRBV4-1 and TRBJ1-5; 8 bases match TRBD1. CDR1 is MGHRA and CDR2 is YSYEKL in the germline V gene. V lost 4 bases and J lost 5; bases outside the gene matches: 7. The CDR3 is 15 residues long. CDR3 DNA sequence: TGCGCCAGCAGCCGCGGACAGGGACCCTATCAGCCCCAGCATTTT. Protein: CASSRGQGPYQPQHF.

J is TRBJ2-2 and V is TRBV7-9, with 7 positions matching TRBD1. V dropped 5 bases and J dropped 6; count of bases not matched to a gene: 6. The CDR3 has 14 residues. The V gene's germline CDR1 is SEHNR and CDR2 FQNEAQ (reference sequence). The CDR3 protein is CASSVTGSAGELFF. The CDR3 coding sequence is TGTGCCAGCAGCGTGACAGGGTCCGCCGGGGAGCTGTTTTTT. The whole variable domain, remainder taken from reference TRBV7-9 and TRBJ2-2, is DTGVSQNPRHKITKRGQNVTFRCDPISEHNRLYWYRQTLGQGPEFLTYFQNEAQLEKSRLLSDRFSAERPKGSFSTLEIQRTEQGDSAMYLCASSVTGSAGELFFGEGSRLTVL.

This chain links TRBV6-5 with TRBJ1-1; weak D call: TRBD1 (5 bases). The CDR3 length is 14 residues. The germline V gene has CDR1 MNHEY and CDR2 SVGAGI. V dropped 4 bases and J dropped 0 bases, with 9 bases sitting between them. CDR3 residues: CASSSGLLNTEAFF. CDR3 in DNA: TGTGCCAGCAGTTCAGGGTTGCTGAACACTGAAGCTTTCTTT.

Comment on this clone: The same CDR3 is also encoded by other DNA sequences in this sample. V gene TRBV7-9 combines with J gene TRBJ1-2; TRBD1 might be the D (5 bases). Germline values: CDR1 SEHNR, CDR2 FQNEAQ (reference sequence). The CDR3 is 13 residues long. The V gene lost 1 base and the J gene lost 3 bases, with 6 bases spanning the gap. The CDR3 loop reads CASSLGGDYGYTF. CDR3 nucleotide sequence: TGTGCCAGCAGCTTAGGGGGGGACTATGGCTACACCTTC. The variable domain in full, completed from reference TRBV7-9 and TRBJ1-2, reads DTGVSQNPRHKITKRGQNVTFRCDPISEHNRLYWYRQTLGQGPEFLTYFQNEAQLEKSRLLSDRFSAERPKGSFSTLEIQRTEQGDSAMYLCASSLGGDYGYTFGSGTRLTVV.

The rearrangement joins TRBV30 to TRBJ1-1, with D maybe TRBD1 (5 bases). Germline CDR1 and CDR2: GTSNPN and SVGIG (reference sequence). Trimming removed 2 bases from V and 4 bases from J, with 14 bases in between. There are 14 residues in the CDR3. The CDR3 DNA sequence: TGTGCCTGGAGTCCCTGGGGGGGAGTCACTGAAGCTTTCTTT. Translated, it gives CAWSPWGGVTEAFF.

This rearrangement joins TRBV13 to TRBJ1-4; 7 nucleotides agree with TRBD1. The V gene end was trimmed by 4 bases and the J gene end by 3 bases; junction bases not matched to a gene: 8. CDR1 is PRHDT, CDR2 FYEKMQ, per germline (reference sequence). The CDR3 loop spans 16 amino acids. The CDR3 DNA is TGTGCCAGCAGCTACAAACAGGGGTCGGCTAATGAAAAACTGTTTTTT. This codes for CASSYKQGSANEKLFF.

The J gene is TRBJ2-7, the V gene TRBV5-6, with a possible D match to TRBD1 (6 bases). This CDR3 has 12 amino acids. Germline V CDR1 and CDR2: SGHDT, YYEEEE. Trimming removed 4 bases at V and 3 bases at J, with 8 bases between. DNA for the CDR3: TGTGCCAGCAGCCGACAGGACTACGAGCAGTACTTC. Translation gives CASSRQDYEQYF.

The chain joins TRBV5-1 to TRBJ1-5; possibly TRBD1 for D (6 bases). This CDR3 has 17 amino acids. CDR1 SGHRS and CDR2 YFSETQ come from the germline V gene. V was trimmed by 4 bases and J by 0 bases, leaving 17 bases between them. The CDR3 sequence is CASSLGGDTDSNQPQHF. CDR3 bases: TGCGCCAGCAGCCTCGGGGGGGACACAGATAGCAATCAGCCCCAGCATTTT. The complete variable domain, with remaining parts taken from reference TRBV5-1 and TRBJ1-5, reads KAGVTQTPRYLIKTRGQQVTLSCSPISGHRSVSWYQQTPGQGLQFLFEYFSETQRNKGNFPGRFSGRQFSNSRSEMNVSTLELGDSALYLCASSLGGDTDSNQPQHFGDGTRLSIL.

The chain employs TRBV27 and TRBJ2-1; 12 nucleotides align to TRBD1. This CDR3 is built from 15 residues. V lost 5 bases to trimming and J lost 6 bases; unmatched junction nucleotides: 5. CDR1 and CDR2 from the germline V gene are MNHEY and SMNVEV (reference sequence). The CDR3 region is CASSPSGQGANEQFF. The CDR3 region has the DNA TGTGCCAGCAGTCCGTCGGGACAGGGGGCCAATGAGCAGTTCTTC.

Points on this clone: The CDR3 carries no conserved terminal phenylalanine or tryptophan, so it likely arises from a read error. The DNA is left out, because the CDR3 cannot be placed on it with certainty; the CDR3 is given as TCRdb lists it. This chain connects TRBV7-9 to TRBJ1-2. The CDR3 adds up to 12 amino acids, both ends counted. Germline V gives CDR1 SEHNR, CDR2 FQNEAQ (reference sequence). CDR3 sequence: CASSLYAGVAAP.